The table lists the clone carrying this TCR beta chain with a few counts. As yet, its antigen is unknown. The sample belongs to a study of early T cells in non-severe SARS-CoV-2 infection. The wider study: The input, bulk RNA from unsorted whole blood, was sequenced, and chains were unpaired.

Study-wide results and caveats: Matches to VDJdb favored anti-spike CD8 responses and missed private and CD4 specificities.

Germline V gives CDR1 SGHTS, CDR2 YDEGEE. V was shortened by 0 bases and J by 0 bases, with 8 bases between the two germline ends. The CDR3 runs 15 residues. Attachment of unique molecular identifiers to individual cDNA molecules was performed. TCRdb analysed the 5' RACE reads with MiXCR anew, one entry per CDR3 protein. The table shows about 99,000 distinct CDR3 sequences, with around a sixth occurring only once. The V gene is TRBV5-8, the J gene TRBJ2-3, with a possible D match to TRBD1 (6 bases). Sequenced: whole blood. The clonotype comes from an adult who was a healthcare worker with PCR-confirmed SARS-CoV-2 infection or an uninfected control (not recorded which). CDR3 sequence reads: CASSLGGRSTDTQYF. In nucleotides, the CDR3 is TGTGCCAGCAGCTTGGGGGGGCGAAGCACAGATACGCAGTATTTT.